What follows describes a single TCR beta chain. The antigen remains undetermined. The entry originates in a study of OX40 agonist ivuxolimab in advanced cancers. Study-wide background: Recorded diagnoses for dose-escalation patients were hepatocellular carcinoma, melanoma, renal cell or head and neck cancer. Study-level points and caveats: Partly responding patients at 0.1-3.0 mg/kg showed some of the smallest clonal expansion. Expanded clones tended on average to be more numerous among CD8+ T cells than CD4+.

The method was immunoSEQ multiplex PCR; TCRdb's version includes in-frame clones alone and lacks a portion of them. The table includes tens of thousands of clones, 75% to 85% detected once. The CDR3 spans 13 residues. Trimming took 5 bases from V and 4 from J, leaving 13 bases between them. Germline V gives CDR1 SGHRS, CDR2 YFSETQ. This rearrangement joins TRBV5-1 to TRBJ2-7, with D possibly TRBD1 on 6 matching bases. The sequenced sample was CD4+ or CD8+ T cells sorted from blood, obtained in a trial of the OX40 agonist ivuxolimab. The origin of this receptor is an adult with an advanced solid tumor such as melanoma, head and neck, liver or kidney cancer. CDR3 residues: CASSKDSIYEQYF. The CDR3 DNA is TGCGCCAGCAGTAAGGACAGCATTTACGAGCAGTACTTC.